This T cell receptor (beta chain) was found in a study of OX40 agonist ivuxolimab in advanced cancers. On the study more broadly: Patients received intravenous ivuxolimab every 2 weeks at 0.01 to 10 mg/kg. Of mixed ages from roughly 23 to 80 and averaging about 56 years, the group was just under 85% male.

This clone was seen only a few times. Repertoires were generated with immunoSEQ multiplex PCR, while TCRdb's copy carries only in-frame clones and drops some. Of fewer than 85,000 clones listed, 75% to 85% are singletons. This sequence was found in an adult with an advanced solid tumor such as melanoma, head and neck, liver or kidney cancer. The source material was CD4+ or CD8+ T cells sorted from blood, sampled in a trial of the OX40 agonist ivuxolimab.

In nucleotides, the CDR3 is TGTGCCAGCACCTCTTTGCTCTTGACCTACGAGCAGTACTTC. This gives the protein CASTSLLLTYEQYF. V and J are TRBV7-9 and TRBJ2-7; no clear D. Trimming shortened V by 7 bases and J by 2 bases, and 15 bases separated the two germline ends. This CDR3 is 14 amino acids long. CDR1 SEHNR and CDR2 FQNEAQ come from the germline V gene (reference sequence).